Listed here is a single T cell receptor (beta chain). CDR3 length: 13 residues. The V end was cut by 3 bases, the J end by 6 bases, with 8 bases between. Germline V gives CDR1 MNHNS, CDR2 SASEGT. With MiXCR, TCRdb called clones anew from the PCR reads. The sample lists about 13,000 clones; about 30% were seen once. These data belong to a study of metastatic and nonmetastatic thyroid tumors. No patient had received any treatment before thyroid surgery. The specimen was tumor tissue. This chain uses TRBV6-1 with TRBJ2-2; D remains unclear. The clonotype comes from a male donor with papillary thyroid cancer or a benign thyroid nodule (not recorded which). Some clones in this sample may be carry-over from other donors' samples. The CDR3 is CASSEIGPGELFF. In DNA, the CDR3 is TGTGCCAGCAGTGAGATAGGGCCCGGGGAGCTGTTTTTT.